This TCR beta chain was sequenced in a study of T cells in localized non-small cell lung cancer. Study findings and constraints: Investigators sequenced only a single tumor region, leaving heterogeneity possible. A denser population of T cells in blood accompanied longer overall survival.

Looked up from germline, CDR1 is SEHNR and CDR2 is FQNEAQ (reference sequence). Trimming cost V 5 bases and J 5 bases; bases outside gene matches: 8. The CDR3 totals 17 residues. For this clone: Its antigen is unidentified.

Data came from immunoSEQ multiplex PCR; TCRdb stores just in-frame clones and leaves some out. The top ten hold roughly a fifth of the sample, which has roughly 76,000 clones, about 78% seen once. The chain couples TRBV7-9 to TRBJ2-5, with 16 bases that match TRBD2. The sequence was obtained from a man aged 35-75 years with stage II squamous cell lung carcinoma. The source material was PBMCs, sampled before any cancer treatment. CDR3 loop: CASSPGLAGGPGETQYF. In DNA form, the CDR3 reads TGTGCCAGCAGCCCGGGACTAGCGGGAGGGCCCGGTGAGACCCAGTACTTC.